This TCR beta chain is from a study of identical twins. Study-wide results and caveats: Fewer insertions were carried by abundant cord blood beta clonotypes, but none was seen in memory repertoires. Some out-of-frame alpha sequences were shared by twins, and these showed excess low generation probability.

Template switching supplied a universal primer site; unique molecular identifiers were carried on the cDNA. Each CDR3 protein gets one entry after TCRdb re-called the 5' RACE reads with MiXCR. This table holds 1,800,000 or so distinct CDR3 sequences, roughly a third found once. V lost 1 base and J lost 5; bases outside the gene matches: 4. Germline V gives CDR1 KGHSH, CDR2 LQKENI. The CDR3 consists of 15 residues. This clonotype was seen only a few times. The antigen is undetermined. This sequence joins TRBV18 and TRBJ1-4, with 7 bases lining up with TRBD1. The TCR originated in a newborn girl in good health. The sequenced sample was cord blood. The CDR3 region has the DNA TGTGCCAGCTCACCACGGGACAGTCCAAATGAAAAACTGTTTTTT. Its translation: CASSPRDSPNEKLFF.